This T cell receptor (beta chain) was captured by sequencing in a study of control samples from healthy donors and cancer patients. The table came from immunoSEQ multiplex PCR; TCRdb's copy has only in-frame clones and leaves some out. The data hold around 20,000 clones, with roughly four fifths observed a single time. The CDR3 contains 16 residues. Germline CDR1 SGHDT, CDR2 YYEEEE. V shed 0 bases, J shed 5 bases, and the junction held 8 bases outside the gene matches. Sequenced material: PBMCs. The chain carries TRBV5-6 and TRBJ2-1; TRBD1 aligns across 7 bases. The clonotype comes from an elderly man with head and neck cancer. The CDR3 DNA reads as TGTGCCAGCAGCTTGGTTTCGACAGGGTTCGACAATGAGCAGTTCTTC. It specifies CASSLVSTGFDNEQFF.